This T cell receptor beta chain is drawn from a study of shared clonotypes between healthy human individuals. Several immunoSEQ plates held equal portions of the genomic DNA taken from each subset. Per the authors' pipeline: Filtering differed since immunoSEQ provided only junctions, with no quality scores. Clones were read by immunoSEQ multiplex PCR, and TCRdb kept only the in-frame ones, dropping some. V and J calls and clone size are as listed in that table; D and trimming were resolved from the DNA. In the table there are 650,000 to 700,000 clones, roughly 87% of which are singletons. CDR3 size: 15 residues. V was pared by 2 bases and J by 0 bases, with 11 bases between. Germline loops: CDR1 MGHRA, CDR2 YSYEKL.

V is TRBV4-1 and J is TRBJ2-7, with a possible D match to TRBD1 (6 bases). The specimen was memory CD8+ T cells from PBMCs. Subset given: CD45RO+ cells pooled with CCR7-negative TemRA cells. The clonotype comes from a man between 18 and 35 years old in good health. Some clones in this sample may be carry-over from other donors' samples. The chain's CDR3 is CASSQQDRSSYEQYF. Here the CDR3 DNA reads TGCGCCAGCAGCCAACAAGACAGGAGCTCCTACGAGCAGTACTTC.